This T cell receptor (beta chain) originates from a study of PD-1 blockade in classical Hodgkin lymphoma. In germline, CDR1 is KGHSH, CDR2 LQKENI. The CDR3 loop spans 13 amino acids. The germline V and J ends were trimmed by 4 bases and 1 base, with 7 bases remaining between them. Time point in this sample: cycle 4 day 1 (C4D1), after less than seven weeks of nivolumab. In every patient, relapse followed autologous stem cell transplantation, while exposure to brentuximab vedotin differed. Produced via immunoSEQ multiplex PCR; TCRdb's table is partial and in-frame only. Of over 75,000 clones in the sample, 75% to 95% were seen once.

The source was peripheral blood mononuclear cells (PBMCs), collected before the fourth cycle of nivolumab. V and J are TRBV18 and TRBJ1-1; maybe TRBD1 (6 bases). This TCR derives from a human donor with classical Hodgkin lymphoma. CDR3 region: CASSLRGNTEAFF. CDR3 coding DNA: TGTGCCAGCTCACTCAGGGGGAACACTGAAGCTTTCTTT.